The source of this T cell receptor (beta chain) is a study of neurological immune-mediated disorders. Many counts were recorded for this clonotype. One entry per CDR3 protein, called by TCRdb with MiXCR from the 5' RACE reads. The table shows tens of thousands of distinct CDR3 sequences, with roughly an eighth occurring only once. Stored at -80 C, 2 million PBMCs were the source of the unsorted libraries. Germline V CDR1 and CDR2: MDHEN, SYDVKM. Trimming removed 3 bases from V and 13 bases from J, with 16 bases in between. This CDR3 is built from 13 residues. The gene calls are TRBV28 and TRBJ2-1, with a weak D call TRBD1 (5 bases). The sample was PBMCs. The sequence came from a woman aged 50 to 65 in good health. CDR3 DNA sequence: TGTGCCAGCAGTTTGCCTGCCCTCCAGGGACAGTTCTTC. Protein product: CASSLPALQGQFF. The full variable domain, rest sourced from reference TRBV28 and TRBJ2-1, is DVKVTQSSRYLVKRTGEKVFLECVQDMDHENMFWYRQDPGLGLRLIYFSYDVKMKEKGDIPEGYSVSREKKERFSLILESASTNQTSMYLCASSLPALQGQFFGPGTRLTVL.